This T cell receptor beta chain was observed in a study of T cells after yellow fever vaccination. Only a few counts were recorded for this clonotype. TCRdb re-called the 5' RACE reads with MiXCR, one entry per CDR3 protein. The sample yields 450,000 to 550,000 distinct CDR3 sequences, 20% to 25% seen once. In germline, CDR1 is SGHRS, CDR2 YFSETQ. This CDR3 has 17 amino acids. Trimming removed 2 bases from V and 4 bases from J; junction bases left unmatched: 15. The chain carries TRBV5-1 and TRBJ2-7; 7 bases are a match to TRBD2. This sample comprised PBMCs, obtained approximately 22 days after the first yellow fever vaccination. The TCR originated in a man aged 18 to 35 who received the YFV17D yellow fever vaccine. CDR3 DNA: TGCGCCAGCAGCTTTCTGGGACGGGGGGACCTTCGATACGAGCAGTACTTC. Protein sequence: CASSFLGRGDLRYEQYF.